Below, 6 T cell receptor beta chains from the same sample are listed, as sequenced in a study of OX40 agonist ivuxolimab in advanced cancers. Only in-frame clones appear in the TCRdb table, and some are missing; sequencing was by immunoSEQ multiplex PCR. The data hold roughly 72,000 clones, with approximately 89% observed a single time. Specimen: CD4+ or CD8+ T cells sorted from blood, collected in a trial of the OX40 agonist ivuxolimab. These receptors were obtained from an adult with an advanced solid tumor such as melanoma, head and neck, liver or kidney cancer.

This clone was observed once. The chain is built from TRBV4-1 and TRBJ1-2; the D gene is possibly TRBD1 (5 bases). There are 14 residues in the CDR3. In germline, CDR1 is MGHRA, CDR2 YSYEKL. Trimming left V 0 bases short and J 8 bases short, with 13 bases between. The CDR3 region is CASSQDRGRLGYTF. As DNA, the CDR3 is TGCGCCAGCAGCCAAGATAGGGGCAGGCTGGGCTACACCTTC.

The chain uses TRBV28 and TRBJ2-7; no clear D. Per the germline V gene, CDR1 is MDHEN and CDR2 is SYDVKM. CDR3 length: 14 residues. The V gene lost 3 bases and the J gene lost 1 base, with 10 bases spanning the gap. CDR3 sequence (DNA): TGTGCCAGCAGTTTTCTGCTAGGGTCCTACGAGCAGTACTTC. Its translation is CASSFLLGSYEQYF. The full variable domain, completed using reference TRBV28 and TRBJ2-7, is DVKVTQSSRYLVKRTGEKVFLECVQDMDHENMFWYRQDPGLGLRLIYFSYDVKMKEKGDIPEGYSVSREKKERFSLILESASTNQTSMYLCASSFLLGSYEQYFGPGTRLTVT.

This chain joins TRBV2 and TRBJ1-2; TRBD1 aligns across 7 bases. Germline V gene sequence: CDR1 SNHLY, CDR2 FYNNEI. The CDR3 consists of 14 residues. The junction had 7 bases not matched to a gene; V was cut back by 7 bases and J by 2 bases. DNA of the CDR3: TGTGCCAGCACTTACAGGGGCGCGAACTATGGCTACACCTTC. It specifies CASTYRGANYGYTF.

V is TRBV15 and J is TRBJ1-5; no reliable D call. The CDR3 has 12 residues. Germline-derived CDR1 and CDR2 are LNHNV and YYDKDF (reference sequence). The V and J ends lost 8 bases and 6 bases respectively, with 11 bases between them. CDR3 nucleotides: TGTGCCACCCACGACCGAGGTCAGCCCCAGCATTTT. Translating gives CATHDRGQPQHF.

This rearrangement joins TRBV18 to TRBJ2-1, with 8 bases that match TRBD1. The CDR3 covers 14 residues. V shed 4 bases and J 16 bases; nucleotides not matched to a gene: 15. CDR1 is KGHSH, CDR2 LQKENI, per germline. This chain's CDR3 is CASSLETGDSLIFF. CDR3 DNA sequence: TGTGCCAGCTCACTAGAGACAGGGGACTCCTTGATTTTCTTC. The full variable domain, completed using reference TRBV18 and TRBJ2-1, is NAGVMQNPRHLVRRRGQEARLRCSPMKGHSHVYWYRQLPEEGLKFMVYLQKENIIDESGMPKERFSAEFPKEGPSILRIQQVVRGDSAAYFCASSLETGDSLIFFGPGTRLTVL.

This clone has just one count. The chain recombines TRBV29-1 with TRBJ2-1, with D perhaps being TRBD1 or TRBD2 (5 bases each). Germline assignment: CDR1 SQVTM and CDR2 ANQGSEA. The CDR3 runs to 14 residues. The V end lost 5 bases, the J end lost 12 bases, and 23 bases lay between the germline ends. The CDR3 DNA follows: TGCAGCGTTACCCCCGGGACGGATCCACCGGGGCAGTTCTTC. Residues: CSVTPGTDPPGQFF.